A selection of T cell receptor beta chains follows, all from one sample in a study of a mutant IDH1 vaccine in newly diagnosed glioma. Clones were read by immunoSEQ multiplex PCR, and TCRdb kept only the in-frame ones, dropping some. The sample has about 48,000 clones, around 80% seen once. No antigens are known for them. Source: PBMCs, taken from a glioma patient whose treatment included an IDH1 peptide vaccine. All receptors come from a man aged 35 to 55 with glioma. The CDR3 runs from the conserved cysteine through the conserved F or W. Each record gives: CDR3 DNA, CDR3 protein, J gene, V gene, clone size, D gene. D genes are given only for firm matches. Clone size, where shown, is once, few, many, or a class for clones that have expanded.

TGTGCCAGCAGTTTAGTAGCGGGGGGACCCTACGAGCAGTACTTC,CASSLVAGGPYEQYF,TRBJ2-7,TRBV6-5,NA,TRBD2
TGCAGCGTTGAAACGACTAGCGGGGGTTACGAGCAGTACTTC,CSVETTSGGYEQYF,TRBJ2-7,TRBV29-1,NA,TRBD2
TGTGCCTGGAGTAACTCATATCAGGGCCCGCGGGGCTCACCCCTCCACTTT,CAWSNSYQGPRGSPLHF,TRBJ1-6,TRBV30,NA,NA
TGCGCCAGCAGTGACAGGGCGCTCACTGAAGCTTTCTTT,CASSDRALTEAFF,TRBJ1-1,TRBV10-2,NA,NA
TGTGCCTGGAGTGACCACGGGGCGCGGGCCAACGTCCTGACTTTC,CAWSDHGARANVLTF,TRBJ2-6,TRBV30,NA,NA
TGTGCCTGGACCAGGGGGACAGGGGTGAAACTGTTTTTT,CAWTRGTGVKLFF,TRBJ1-4,TRBV30,NA,TRBD1
TGTGCCAGCCGGACAACCCGATCGGCGGCCTACACAGATACGCAGTATTTT,CASRTTRSAAYTDTQYF,TRBJ2-3,TRBV2,NA,NA
TGTGCCAGCAGCTACCTCCCGGGACAGGCCGGCTCCTACGAGCAGTACTTC,CASSYLPGQAGSYEQYF,TRBJ2-7,TRBV7-8,NA,TRBD1
TGTGCCAGCAGCTTAGGGGGAGGCCTCTCTGGAAACACCATATATTTT,CASSLGGGLSGNTIYF,TRBJ1-3,TRBV7-8,few,NA
TGTGCCAGCTCTGGAGCAGGGGGTTCGAACACTGAAGCTTTCTTT,CASSGAGGSNTEAFF,TRBJ1-1,TRBV18,NA,TRBD1
TGTGCCAGTCAACCCGGGAGCGTCTATAATTCACCCCTCCACTTT,CASQPGSVYNSPLHF,TRBJ1-6,TRBV2,NA,NA
TGTGCCAGCAGTGAAATACAGGGGAACACTGAAGCTTTCTTT,CASSEIQGNTEAFF,TRBJ1-1,TRBV2,NA,NA
TGTGCCAGCAGCTTAGAACAAAACACTGAAGCTTTCTTT,CASSLEQNTEAFF,TRBJ1-1,TRBV11-2,NA,NA
TGTGCCAGCAGGAACCAGGGATCCACTGAAGCTTTCTTT,CASRNQGSTEAFF,TRBJ1-1,TRBV2,NA,NA
TGTGCCAGCAGCTTGGAGGCGGGGTCGAACACCGGGGAGCTGTTTTTT,CASSLEAGSNTGELFF,TRBJ2-2,TRBV5-4,NA,NA
TGTGCCAGCAGTGGATCCTACACCGGGGAGCTGTTTTTT,CASSGSYTGELFF,TRBJ2-2,TRBV2,few,NA
TGCGCCAGCAGCGGGCCGGGGGATAATTCACCCCTCCACTTT,CASSGPGDNSPLHF,TRBJ1-6,TRBV5-1,once,NA
TGCGCCAGCAGCGCCGGACAGGGCTATGAGCAGTTCTTC,CASSAGQGYEQFF,TRBJ2-1,TRBV5-1,NA,TRBD1
TGTGCCAGCAGCTTGCGGACAGGGGGTAATGAAAAACTGTTTTTT,CASSLRTGGNEKLFF,TRBJ1-4,TRBV5-4,NA,TRBD1
TGTGCCTGGAGTGTTCTGGGCCGTGAATACGAGCAGTACTTC,CAWSVLGREYEQYF,TRBJ2-7,TRBV30,NA,NA
TGTGCCAGCAGTGACGGACAGGGCTACGAGCAGTACTTC,CASSDGQGYEQYF,TRBJ2-7,TRBV6-6,NA,TRBD1
TGCGCCAGCAGCAGGCCGGGGGCAATGGCTTTCTTT,CASSRPGAMAFF,TRBJ1-1,TRBV4-1,NA,NA
TGCGCCAGCAGCCGAAGCCCTCTGGGACAGGGGGGAATGGAAGCTTTCTTT,CASSRSPLGQGGMEAFF,TRBJ1-1,TRBV5-1,NA,TRBD1
TGTGCCAGTAGTATCCCCGGCTACGAGCAGTACTTC,CASSIPGYEQYF,TRBJ2-7,TRBV19,NA,NA
TGTGCCAGCAGGGTCGGGGGGGCGAAAGAGACCCAGTACTTC,CASRVGGAKETQYF,TRBJ2-5,TRBV6-5,NA,TRBD2
TGTGCCAGCTCTGTCCGGCACGGCAACACCGGGGAGCTGTTTTTT,CASSVRHGNTGELFF,TRBJ2-2,TRBV2,few,NA
TGTGCCAGCAGTGAAGCTGGCGGGTATCAGCCCCAGCATTTT,CASSEAGGYQPQHF,TRBJ1-5,TRBV6-1,once,NA
TGTGCCAGCAGCTTAGATTCAGGGGATGAAAAACTGTTTTTT,CASSLDSGDEKLFF,TRBJ1-4,TRBV11-2,NA,NA
TGTGCCAGCAGTTTATCGATTGGGGACCCGAATTCACCCCTCCACTTT,CASSLSIGDPNSPLHF,TRBJ1-6,TRBV27,NA,NA
TGCGCCAGCAGTGAGGGGACTAGCGGCTTCAATGAGCAGTTCTTC,CASSEGTSGFNEQFF,TRBJ2-1,TRBV10-1,NA,TRBD2
TGTGCCAGCAGCCTTCTAGCGGGCGAATACAATGAGCAGTTCTTC,CASSLLAGEYNEQFF,TRBJ2-1,TRBV6-5,NA,TRBD2
TGTGCCAGCAGTGAAATCCCCGACACCGGGGAGCTGTTTTTT,CASSEIPDTGELFF,TRBJ2-2,TRBV6-1,NA,NA